The rows below give T cell receptor beta chains drawn from one sample of a study of shared clonotypes between healthy human individuals. TCRdb's table, derived via immunoSEQ multiplex PCR, lists solely in-frame clones and lacks some. The sample has some 900,000 clones, about three quarters seen once. The sample consisted of memory CD4+ T cells sorted from blood. These receptors were collected from a man aged 18-30 years in good health. The CDR3 runs from the conserved cysteine through the conserved F or W. The D gene is left open where the match is weak.

TRBV6-5	TRBJ2-1	-	CASSVHGYNEQFF	TGTGCCAGCAGCGTACACGGGTACAATGAGCAGTTCTTC
TRBV7-9	TRBJ2-6	-	CASSLALGPGANVLTF	TGTGCCAGCAGCTTAGCGCTCGGCCCGGGGGCCAACGTCCTGACTTTC
TRBV7-9	TRBJ1-5	TRBD1	CASSSGTVPNQPQHF	TGTGCCAGCAGCTCCGGGACAGTTCCCAATCAGCCCCAGCATTTT
TRBV18	TRBJ2-7	-	CASSLNTGYEQYF	TGTGCCAGCTCCTTAAATACAGGGTACGAGCAGTACTTC
TRBV27	TRBJ2-3	TRBD2	CASSPRLAGELSTDTQYF	TGTGCCAGCAGTCCAAGACTAGCGGGGGAGTTAAGCACAGATACGCAGTATTTT
TRBV6-6	TRBJ1-1	TRBD1	CASSYFRTGGNTEAFF	TGTGCCAGCAGTTACTTCCGGACAGGGGGCAACACTGAAGCTTTCTTT
TRBV9	TRBJ2-2	TRBD2	CASSVRSGLVTGELFF	TGTGCCAGCAGCGTACGGTCGGGACTAGTCACCGGGGAGCTGTTTTTT
TRBV5-3	TRBJ2-7	-	CARSLARDKAYEQYF	TGTGCCAGAAGCTTAGCCCGAGACAAGGCTTACGAGCAGTACTTC
TRBV6-5	TRBJ1-2	-	CASSTSDSRFYGYTF	TGTGCCAGCAGTACCTCGGACAGCCGATTCTATGGCTACACCTTC
TRBV10-3	TRBJ2-3	TRBD2	CAISGLAGHTDTQYF	TGTGCCATCAGTGGACTAGCGGGACATACAGATACGCAGTATTTT
TRBV4-1	TRBJ2-3	-	CASSQDNRNTDTQYF	TGCGCCAGCAGCCAAGATAACAGGAACACAGATACGCAGTATTTT
TRBV7-2	TRBJ2-5	-	CASSLTGTLNQETQYF	TGTGCCAGCAGCTTAACGGGGACTTTAAACCAAGAGACCCAGTACTTC
TRBV25-1	TRBJ1-2	TRBD1	CASAIQGTYGYTF	TGTGCCAGCGCGATACAGGGGACCTATGGCTACACCTTC
TRBV6-1	TRBJ2-7	-	CATGTADYEQYF	TGTGCCACCGGGACTGCAGACTACGAGCAGTACTTC
TRBV27	TRBJ2-7	-	CASSSRTGVNEQYF	TGTGCCAGCAGTTCCCGTACGGGAGTAAACGAGCAGTACTTC